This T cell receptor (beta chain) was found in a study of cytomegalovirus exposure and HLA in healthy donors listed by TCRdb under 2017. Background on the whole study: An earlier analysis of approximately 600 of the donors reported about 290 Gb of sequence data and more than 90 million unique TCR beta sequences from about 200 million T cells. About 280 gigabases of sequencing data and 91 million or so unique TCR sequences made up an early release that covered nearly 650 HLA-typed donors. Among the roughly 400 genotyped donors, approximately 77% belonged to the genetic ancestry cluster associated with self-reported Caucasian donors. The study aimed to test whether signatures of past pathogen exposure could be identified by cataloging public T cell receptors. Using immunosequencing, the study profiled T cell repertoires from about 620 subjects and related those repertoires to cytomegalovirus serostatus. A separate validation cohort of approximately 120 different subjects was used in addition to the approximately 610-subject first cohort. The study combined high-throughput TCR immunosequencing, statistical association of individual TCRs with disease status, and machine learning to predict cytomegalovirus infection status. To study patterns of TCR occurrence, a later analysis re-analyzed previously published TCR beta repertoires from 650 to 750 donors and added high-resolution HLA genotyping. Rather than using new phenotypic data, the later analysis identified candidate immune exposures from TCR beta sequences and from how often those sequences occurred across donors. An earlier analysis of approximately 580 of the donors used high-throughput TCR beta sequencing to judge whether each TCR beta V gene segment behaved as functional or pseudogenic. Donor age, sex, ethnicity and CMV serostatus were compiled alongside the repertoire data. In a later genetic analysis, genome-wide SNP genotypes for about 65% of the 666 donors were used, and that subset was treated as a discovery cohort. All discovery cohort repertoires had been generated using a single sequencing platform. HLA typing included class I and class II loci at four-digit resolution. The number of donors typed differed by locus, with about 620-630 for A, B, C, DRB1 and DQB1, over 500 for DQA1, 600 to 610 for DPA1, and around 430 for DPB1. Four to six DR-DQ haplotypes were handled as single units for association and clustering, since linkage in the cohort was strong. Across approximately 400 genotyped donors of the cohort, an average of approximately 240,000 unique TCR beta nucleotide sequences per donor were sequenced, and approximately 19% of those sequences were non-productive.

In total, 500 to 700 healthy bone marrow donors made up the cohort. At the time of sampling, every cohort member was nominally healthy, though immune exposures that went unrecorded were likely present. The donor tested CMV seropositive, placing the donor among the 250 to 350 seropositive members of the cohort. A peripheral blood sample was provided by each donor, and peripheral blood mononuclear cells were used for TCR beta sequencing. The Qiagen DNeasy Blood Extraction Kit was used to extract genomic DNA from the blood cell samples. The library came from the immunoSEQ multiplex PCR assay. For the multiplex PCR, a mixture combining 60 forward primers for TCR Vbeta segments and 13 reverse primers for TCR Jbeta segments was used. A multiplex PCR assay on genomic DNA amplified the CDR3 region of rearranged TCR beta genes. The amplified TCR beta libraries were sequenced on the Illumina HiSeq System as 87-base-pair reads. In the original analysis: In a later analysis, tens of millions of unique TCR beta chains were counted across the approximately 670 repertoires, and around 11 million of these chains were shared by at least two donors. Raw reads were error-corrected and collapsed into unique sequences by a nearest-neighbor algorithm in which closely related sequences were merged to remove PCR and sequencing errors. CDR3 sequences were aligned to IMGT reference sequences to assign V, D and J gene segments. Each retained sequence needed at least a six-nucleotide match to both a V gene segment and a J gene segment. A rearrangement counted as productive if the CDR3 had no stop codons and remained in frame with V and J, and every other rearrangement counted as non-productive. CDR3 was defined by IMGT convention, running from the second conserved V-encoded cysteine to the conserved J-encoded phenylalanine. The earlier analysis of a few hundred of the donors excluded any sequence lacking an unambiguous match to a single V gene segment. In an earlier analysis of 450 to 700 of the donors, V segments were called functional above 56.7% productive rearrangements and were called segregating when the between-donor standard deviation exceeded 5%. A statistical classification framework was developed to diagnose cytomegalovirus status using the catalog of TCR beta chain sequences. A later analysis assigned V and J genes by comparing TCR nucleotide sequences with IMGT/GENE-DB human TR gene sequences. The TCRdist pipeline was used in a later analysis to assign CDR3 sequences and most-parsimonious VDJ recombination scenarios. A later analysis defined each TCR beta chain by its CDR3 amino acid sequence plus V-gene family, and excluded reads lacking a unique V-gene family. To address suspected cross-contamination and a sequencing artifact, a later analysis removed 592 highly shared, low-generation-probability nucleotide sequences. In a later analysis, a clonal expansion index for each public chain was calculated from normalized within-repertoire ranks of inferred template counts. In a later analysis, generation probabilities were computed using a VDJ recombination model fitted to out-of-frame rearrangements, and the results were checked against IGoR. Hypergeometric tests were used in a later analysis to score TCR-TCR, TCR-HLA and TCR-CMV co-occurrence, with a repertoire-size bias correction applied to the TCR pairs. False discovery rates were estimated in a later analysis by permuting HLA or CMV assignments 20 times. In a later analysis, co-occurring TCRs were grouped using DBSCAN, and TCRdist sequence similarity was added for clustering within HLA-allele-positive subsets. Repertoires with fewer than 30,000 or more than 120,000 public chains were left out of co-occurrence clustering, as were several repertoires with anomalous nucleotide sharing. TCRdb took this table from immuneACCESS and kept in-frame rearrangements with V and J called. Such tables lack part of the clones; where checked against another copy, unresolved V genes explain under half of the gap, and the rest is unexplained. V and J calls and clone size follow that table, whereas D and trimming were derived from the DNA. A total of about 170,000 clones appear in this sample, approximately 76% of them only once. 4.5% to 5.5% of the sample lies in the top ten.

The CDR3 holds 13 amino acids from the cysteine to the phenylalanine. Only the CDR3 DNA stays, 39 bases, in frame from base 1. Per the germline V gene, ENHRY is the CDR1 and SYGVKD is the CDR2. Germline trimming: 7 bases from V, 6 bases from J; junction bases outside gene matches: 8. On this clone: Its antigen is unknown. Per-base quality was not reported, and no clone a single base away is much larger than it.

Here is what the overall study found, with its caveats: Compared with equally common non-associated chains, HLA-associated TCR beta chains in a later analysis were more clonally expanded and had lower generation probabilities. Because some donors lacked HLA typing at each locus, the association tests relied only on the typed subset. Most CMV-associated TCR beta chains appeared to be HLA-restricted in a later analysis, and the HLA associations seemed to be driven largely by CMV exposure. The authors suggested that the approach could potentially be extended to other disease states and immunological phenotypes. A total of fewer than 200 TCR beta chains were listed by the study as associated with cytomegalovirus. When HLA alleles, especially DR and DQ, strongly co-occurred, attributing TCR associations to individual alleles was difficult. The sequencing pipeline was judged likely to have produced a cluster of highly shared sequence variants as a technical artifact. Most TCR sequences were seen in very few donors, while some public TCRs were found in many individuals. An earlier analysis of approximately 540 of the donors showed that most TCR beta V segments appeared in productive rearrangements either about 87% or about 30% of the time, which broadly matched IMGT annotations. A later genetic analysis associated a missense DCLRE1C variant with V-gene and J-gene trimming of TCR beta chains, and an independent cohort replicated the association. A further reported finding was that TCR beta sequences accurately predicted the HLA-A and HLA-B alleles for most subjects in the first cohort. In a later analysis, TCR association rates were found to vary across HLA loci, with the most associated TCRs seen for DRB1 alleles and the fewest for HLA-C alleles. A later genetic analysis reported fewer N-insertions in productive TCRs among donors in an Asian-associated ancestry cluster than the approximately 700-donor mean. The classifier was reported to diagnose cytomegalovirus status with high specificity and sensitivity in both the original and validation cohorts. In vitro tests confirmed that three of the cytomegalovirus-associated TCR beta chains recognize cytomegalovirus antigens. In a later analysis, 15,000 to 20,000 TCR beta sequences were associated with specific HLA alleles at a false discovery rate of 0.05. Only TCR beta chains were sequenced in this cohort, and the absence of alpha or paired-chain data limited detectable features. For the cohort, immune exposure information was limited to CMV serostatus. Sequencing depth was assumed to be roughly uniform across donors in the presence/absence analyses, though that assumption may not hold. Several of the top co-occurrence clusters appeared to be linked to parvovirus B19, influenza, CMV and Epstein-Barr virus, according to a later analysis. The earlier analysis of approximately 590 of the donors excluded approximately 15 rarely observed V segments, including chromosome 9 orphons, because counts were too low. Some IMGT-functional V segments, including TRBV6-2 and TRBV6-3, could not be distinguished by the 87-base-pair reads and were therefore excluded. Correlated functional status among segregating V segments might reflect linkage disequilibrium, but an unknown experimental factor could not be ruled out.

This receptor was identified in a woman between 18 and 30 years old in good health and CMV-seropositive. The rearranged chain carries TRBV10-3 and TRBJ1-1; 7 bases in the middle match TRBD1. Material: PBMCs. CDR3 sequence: CAITPDQGAEAFF. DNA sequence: TGTGCCATCACTCCGGACCAGGGGGCTGAAGCTTTCTTT.